These T cell receptor beta chains were read from a single sample in a study of cytomegalovirus exposure and HLA in healthy donors. The method was immunoSEQ multiplex PCR; TCRdb's version includes in-frame clones alone and lacks a portion of them. The sample carries more than 95,000 clones, 60% to 80% recorded once. Specimen: PBMCs. These TCRs come from a man in his forties or fifties in good health and CMV-seropositive. Both conserved end residues are part of each CDR3. D genes are given only for firm matches. Clone sizes are given selectively: once, few, many, or a class where the clone is expanded.

>.|TRBV30|TRBJ1-1|TRBD1
CAGDRETTEAFF
TGTGCCGGGGACAGGGAGACCACTGAAGCTTTCTTT
>.|TRBV4-3|TRBJ2-1|.
CASSQDRNEQFF
TGCGCCAGCAGCCAAGATCGGAATGAGCAGTTCTTC
>.|TRBV25-1|TRBJ2-2|.
CASSPLAGGLYTGELFF
TGTGCCAGCAGTCCCCTGGCAGGTGGATTGTACACCGGGGAGCTGTTTTTT
>.|TRBV7-9|TRBJ2-6|TRBD1
CASSLTGAGANVLTF
TGTGCCAGCAGCCTCACAGGGGCCGGGGCCAACGTCCTGACTTTC
>.|TRBV10-2|TRBJ1-2|.
CASMMSGGGGYTF
TGCGCCAGCATGATGAGCGGGGGTGGTGGCTACACCTTC
>.|TRBV29-1|TRBJ2-1|.
CSVESGVVYEQFF
TGCAGCGTTGAGTCGGGAGTGGTTTATGAGCAGTTCTTC
>.|TRBV9|TRBJ2-3|TRBD2
CASSELAGGYTDTQYF
TGTGCCAGCAGCGAATTAGCGGGAGGTTACACAGATACGCAGTATTTT
>.|TRBV15|TRBJ2-3|.
CATSRSPSGSTDTQYF
TGTGCCACCAGCAGATCTCCAAGCGGTAGCACAGATACGCAGTATTTT
>.|TRBV11-2|TRBJ2-3|TRBD2
CASSLLGLADLSTDTQYF
TGTGCCAGCAGTCTTCTGGGACTAGCGGACCTAAGCACAGATACGCAGTATTTT
>.|TRBV7-9|TRBJ2-1|TRBD2
CASRASGSHEQFF
TGTGCCAGCAGGGCTAGCGGGAGTCATGAGCAGTTCTTC
>once|TRBV6-5|TRBJ1-2|.
CASSEEGGYGYTF
TGTGCCAGCAGTGAAGAAGGAGGCTATGGCTACACCTTC
>.|TRBV10-3|TRBJ1-1|.
CAISESSRVTEAFF
TGTGCCATCAGTGAGTCGAGCAGGGTCACTGAAGCTTTCTTT
>.|TRBV7-8|TRBJ2-1|.
CASSPGLTYNEQFF
TGTGCCAGCAGCCCTGGGCTAACCTACAATGAGCAGTTCTTC
>.|TRBV2|TRBJ2-1|TRBD2
CASSERREYAYNEQFF
TGTGCCAGCAGTGAACGGCGGGAGTACGCCTACAATGAGCAGTTCTTC
>.|TRBV27|TRBJ2-1|TRBD2
CASSLAGGSNEQFF
TGTGCCAGCAGTCTTGCGGGAGGGAGCAATGAGCAGTTCTTC
>few|TRBV28|TRBJ2-3|TRBD2
CASSSGLAGGRATDTQYF
TGTGCCAGCAGTTCAGGACTAGCGGGAGGGCGAGCGACAGATACGCAGTATTTT
>.|TRBV10-3|TRBJ2-1|TRBD1
CAISSPGQGAREQFF
TGTGCCATCAGTTCTCCGGGACAGGGGGCTCGCGAGCAGTTCTTC
>.|TRBV7-9|TRBJ2-3|TRBD2
CASSLNSASGSSTDTQYF
TGTGCCAGCAGCTTAAACTCGGCTAGCGGATCTAGCACAGATACGCAGTATTTT
>.|TRBV6-1|TRBJ2-5|TRBD1
CASSGTDFQETQYF
TGTGCCAGCAGCGGGACAGACTTCCAAGAGACCCAGTACTTC
>.|TRBV4-2|TRBJ2-1|TRBD2
CASSQSTSGRSSYNEQFF
TGTGCCAGCAGCCAATCGACTAGCGGGAGGTCATCCTACAATGAGCAGTTCTTC
>.|TRBV9|TRBJ2-1|.
CASSVGGSLYNEQFF
TGTGCCAGCAGCGTAGGCGGGTCCCTTTACAATGAGCAGTTCTTC
>.|TRBV2|TRBJ2-7|.
CASSPTGGYEQYF
TGTGCCAGCAGCCCAACAGGTGGCTACGAGCAGTACTTC
>.|TRBV5-1|TRBJ2-2|.
CASSLNSNTGELFF
TGCGCCAGCAGCTTGAACAGCAACACCGGGGAGCTGTTTTTT